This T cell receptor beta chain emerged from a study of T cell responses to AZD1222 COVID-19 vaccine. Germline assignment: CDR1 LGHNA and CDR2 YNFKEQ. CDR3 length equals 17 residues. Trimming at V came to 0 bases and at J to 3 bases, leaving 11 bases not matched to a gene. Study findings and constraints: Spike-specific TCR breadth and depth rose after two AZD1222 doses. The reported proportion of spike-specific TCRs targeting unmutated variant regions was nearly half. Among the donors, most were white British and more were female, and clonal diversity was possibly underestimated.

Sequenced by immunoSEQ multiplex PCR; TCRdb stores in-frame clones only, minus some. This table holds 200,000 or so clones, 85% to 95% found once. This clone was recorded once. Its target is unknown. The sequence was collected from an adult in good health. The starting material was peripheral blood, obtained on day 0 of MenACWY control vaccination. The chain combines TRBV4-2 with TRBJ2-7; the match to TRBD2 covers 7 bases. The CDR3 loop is CASSQDWSGGFNYEQYF. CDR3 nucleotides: TGTGCCAGCAGCCAAGATTGGTCCGGGGGGTTTAACTACGAGCAGTACTTC.